These T cell receptor beta chains were read from a single sample in a study of PD-L1 blockade in urothelial cancer. Measured with immunoSEQ multiplex PCR; TCRdb has only the in-frame clones, and not every one. The data contain more than 95,000 clones, more than 85% of them singletons. The source material was PBMCs, sampled around atezolizumab (anti-PD-L1) treatment. The receptors here all came from a man aged 55 to 69 with urothelial cancer. Each CDR3 is given with its conserved first and last residue. Each record gives: V gene, CDR3 length, clone size, D gene, J gene, CDR3 protein, CDR3 DNA. The D gene is left open where the match is weak. The size entry is marked missing in some rows and otherwise reads once, few, many or a size class.

v_call: TRBV5-1
cdr3_length: 16
clone_size: .
d_call: TRBD1
j_call: TRBJ2-1
cdr3_aa: CASSVTQGAMYNEQFF
cdr3_nt: TGCGCCAGCAGCGTTACCCAGGGGGCGATGTACAATGAGCAGTTCTTC

v_call: TRBV23-1
cdr3_length: 19
clone_size: .
d_call: TRBD1
j_call: TRBJ1-1
cdr3_aa: CASSQSEPGGRTTNTEAFF
cdr3_nt: TGCGCCAGCAGTCAATCGGAACCAGGGGGCCGCACAACGAACACTGAAGCTTTCTTT

v_call: TRBV19
cdr3_length: 14
clone_size: .
d_call: .
j_call: TRBJ1-2
cdr3_aa: CASSTATSNYGYTF
cdr3_nt: TGTGCCAGTAGTACCGCGACATCAAACTATGGCTACACCTTC

v_call: TRBV27
cdr3_length: 14
clone_size: .
d_call: TRBD1
j_call: TRBJ1-5
cdr3_aa: CASSRTGGNQPQHF
cdr3_nt: TGTGCCAGCAGCCGGACAGGGGGAAATCAGCCCCAGCATTTT

v_call: TRBV19
cdr3_length: 15
clone_size: .
d_call: TRBD1
j_call: TRBJ2-5
cdr3_aa: CASSIGQGWQETQYF
cdr3_nt: TGTGCCAGTAGTATCGGACAGGGGTGGCAAGAGACCCAGTACTTC

v_call: TRBV9
cdr3_length: 22
clone_size: .
d_call: TRBD2
j_call: TRBJ2-3
cdr3_aa: CASSVGAQGLAGGARSTDTQYF
cdr3_nt: TGTGCCAGCAGCGTAGGGGCGCAGGGACTAGCGGGGGGGGCCAGGAGCACAGATACGCAGTATTTT

v_call: TRBV5-4
cdr3_length: 18
clone_size: .
d_call: TRBD1
j_call: TRBJ1-3
cdr3_aa: CASSSAFGQGFSGNTIYF
cdr3_nt: TGTGCCAGCAGCTCGGCCTTCGGACAGGGATTTTCTGGAAACACCATATATTTT

v_call: TRBV30
cdr3_length: 12
clone_size: .
d_call: TRBD1
j_call: TRBJ2-7
cdr3_aa: CAWGTGGYEQYF
cdr3_nt: TGTGCCTGGGGGACAGGGGGCTACGAGCAGTACTTC

v_call: TRBV11-2
cdr3_length: 13
clone_size: many
d_call: .
j_call: TRBJ1-2
cdr3_aa: CASSQGTDYGYTF
cdr3_nt: TGTGCCAGCAGCCAGGGGACGGACTATGGCTACACCTTC

v_call: TRBV11-2
cdr3_length: 12
clone_size: few
d_call: TRBD1
j_call: TRBJ2-7
cdr3_aa: CASSLGQGKQYF
cdr3_nt: TGTGCCAGCAGCTTAGGACAGGGGAAGCAGTACTTC

v_call: TRBV2
cdr3_length: 15
clone_size: .
d_call: TRBD1
j_call: TRBJ1-5
cdr3_aa: CASSEKTGEGQPQHF
cdr3_nt: TGTGCCAGCAGTGAAAAGACAGGGGAGGGTCAGCCCCAGCATTTT

v_call: TRBV6-4
cdr3_length: 15
clone_size: .
d_call: .
j_call: TRBJ1-6
cdr3_aa: CASRAEQGFNSPLHF
cdr3_nt: TGTGCCAGCAGGGCCGAACAGGGATTTAATTCACCCCTCCACTTT

v_call: TRBV4-2
cdr3_length: 15
clone_size: .
d_call: .
j_call: TRBJ1-2
cdr3_aa: CASSQGLGEAYGYTF
cdr3_nt: TGTGCCAGCAGCCAAGGATTAGGGGAGGCTTATGGCTACACCTTC

v_call: TRBV9
cdr3_length: 14
clone_size: .
d_call: TRBD1
j_call: TRBJ1-2
cdr3_aa: CASSGDRSNYGYTF
cdr3_nt: TGTGCCAGCAGCGGGGACAGGAGTAACTATGGCTACACCTTC

v_call: TRBV7-8
cdr3_length: 16
clone_size: .
d_call: TRBD1
j_call: TRBJ1-2
cdr3_aa: CASKEEPGGWDYGYTF
cdr3_nt: TGTGCCAGCAAGGAAGAACCAGGGGGTTGGGACTATGGCTACACCTTC

v_call: TRBV4-1
cdr3_length: 14
clone_size: few
d_call: .
j_call: TRBJ1-6
cdr3_aa: CASSQYQGNSPLHF
cdr3_nt: TGCGCCAGCAGCCAATACCAGGGGAATTCACCCCTCCACTTT

v_call: TRBV5-1
cdr3_length: 14
clone_size: .
d_call: .
j_call: TRBJ1-2
cdr3_aa: CASSLVSGNYGYTF
cdr3_nt: TGCGCCAGCAGCTTGGTATCAGGAAACTATGGCTACACCTTC

v_call: TRBV18
cdr3_length: 18
clone_size: .
d_call: TRBD2
j_call: TRBJ2-3
cdr3_aa: CASSPLGLAGTSTDTQYF
cdr3_nt: TGTGCCAGCTCACCTCTAGGACTAGCGGGTACTAGCACAGATACGCAGTATTTT

v_call: TRBV7-9
cdr3_length: 14
clone_size: once
d_call: TRBD1
j_call: TRBJ1-1
cdr3_aa: CASSLVRGGGEAFF
cdr3_nt: TGTGCCAGCAGCTTAGTGCGAGGGGGCGGTGAAGCTTTCTTT

v_call: TRBV28
cdr3_length: 14
clone_size: .
d_call: TRBD1
j_call: TRBJ2-5
cdr3_aa: CASRGPTGAETQYF
cdr3_nt: TGTGCCAGCAGGGGACCGACAGGGGCAGAGACCCAGTACTTC

v_call: TRBV4-2
cdr3_length: 12
clone_size: few
d_call: TRBD1
j_call: TRBJ1-1
cdr3_aa: CASSQETGGAFF
cdr3_nt: TGTGCCAGCAGCCAGGAGACAGGGGGAGCTTTCTTT

v_call: TRBV28
cdr3_length: 16
clone_size: .
d_call: TRBD1
j_call: TRBJ1-5
cdr3_aa: CASSLWTGAGNQPQHF
cdr3_nt: TGTGCCAGCAGTTTATGGACAGGGGCGGGCAATCAGCCCCAGCATTTT

v_call: TRBV7-8
cdr3_length: 15
clone_size: .
d_call: .
j_call: TRBJ1-5
cdr3_aa: CASSLAQDSNQPQHF
cdr3_nt: TGTGCCAGCAGCTTAGCGCAGGATAGCAATCAGCCCCAGCATTTT

v_call: TRBV28
cdr3_length: 15
clone_size: .
d_call: .
j_call: TRBJ2-2
cdr3_aa: CASTSPGRDTGELFF
cdr3_nt: TGTGCCAGCACCTCGCCCGGGAGAGACACCGGGGAGCTGTTTTTT

v_call: TRBV7-9
cdr3_length: 12
clone_size: few
d_call: .
j_call: TRBJ2-1
cdr3_aa: CASSPEGVEQFF
cdr3_nt: TGTGCCAGCAGCCCCGAGGGGGTTGAGCAGTTCTTC